Below, 9 T cell receptor beta chains from the same sample are listed, as sequenced in a study of monozygotic twins with inflammatory bowel disease. TCRdb re-called the 5' RACE reads; every CDR3 protein appears as one record, without DNA. Its clone listing holds roughly 140,000 distinct CDR3 sequences. Material: blood. The origin of the receptors is a human donor with ulcerative colitis or Crohn's disease, or a healthy co-twin of an affected twin (not recorded which).

The J gene is TRBJ1-3, the V gene TRBV9; TCRdb reports TRBD1, a call that lacks DNA to check it against. Germline V lookup: CDR1 SGDLS, CDR2 YYNGEE. The CDR3 is 15 residues long. The chain's CDR3 is CASSFQGIAGNTIYF. The whole variable domain, filled in from reference TRBV9 and TRBJ1-3, reads DSGVTQTPKHLITATGQRVTLRCSPRSGDLSVYWYQQSLDQGLQFLIQYYNGEERAKGNILERFSAQQFPDLHSELNLSSLELGDSALYFCASSFQGIAGNTIYFGEGSWLTVV.

This sequence joins TRBV7-3 and TRBJ1-5; the TRBD1 assignment by TCRdb is unverifiable without DNA. This CDR3 has 15 residues. The germline V gene has CDR1 SGHTA and CDR2 FQGTGA. The CDR3 spells CASSSQGASRMAQHF. Filled out from reference TRBV7-3 and TRBJ1-5, the complete variable domain reads GAGVSQTPSNKVTEKGKYVELRCDPISGHTALYWYRQSLGQGPEFLIYFQGTGAADDSGLPNDRFFAVRPEGSVSTLKIQRTERGDSAVYLCASSSQGASRMAQHFGDGTRLSIL.

The rearrangement links TRBV20-1 to TRBJ2-1; the TRBD1 assignment by TCRdb is unverifiable without DNA. This CDR3 contains 15 residues. Germline V lookup: CDR1 DFQATT, CDR2 SNEGSKA (reference sequence). CDR3 residues: CSARSPWGAGDEQFF.

The V and J genes are TRBV5-6 and TRBJ2-6. The CDR3 length is 17 residues. Germline lookup yields CDR1 SGHDT and CDR2 YYEEEE. CDR3 protein: CASSYLQTSSGANVLTF. Supplemented by reference TRBV5-6 and TRBJ2-6, the full variable domain reads DAGVTQSPTHLIKTRGQQVTLRCSPKSGHDTVSWYQQALGQGPQFIFQYYEEEERQRGNFPDRFSGHQFPNYSSELNVNALLLGDSALYLCASSYLQTSSGANVLTFGAGSRLTVL.

The chain has TRBV6-5 and TRBJ2-3. Germline V gene data show CDR1 as MNHEY and CDR2 as SVGAGI. The CDR3 is 14 amino acids. The CDR3 protein is CASSYSDGTDTQYF.

The chain joins TRBV5-4 to TRBJ2-1; TCRdb returns TRBD2, unconfirmable since there is no DNA. Per the germline V gene, CDR1 is SGHNT and CDR2 is YYREEE (reference sequence). CDR3 length equals 16 residues. This CDR3 reads CASSLPGWRANNEQFF. Based on the CDR3 plus reference TRBV5-4 and TRBJ2-1, the full variable domain is ETGVTQSPTHLIKTRGQQVTLRCSSQSGHNTVSWYQQALGQGPQFIFQYYREEENGRGNFPPRFSGLQFPNYSSELNVNALELDDSALYLCASSLPGWRANNEQFFGPGTRLTVL.

CDR3 loop: CASNRGGGLLNEQFF. The chain joins TRBV12-3 or TRBV12-4 to TRBJ2-1; TCRdb's D gene call, TRBD1, goes unchecked for lack of DNA. CDR3 length: 15 residues.

CDR3 sequence: CASSRKTGVLSYGYTF. V is TRBV5-1 and J is TRBJ1-2; TCRdb outputs TRBD1, but without DNA this stays unchecked. Per germline, CDR1 SGHRS and CDR2 YFSETQ. The CDR3 has 16 amino acids.

V is TRBV3-1 and J is TRBJ2-5; TCRdb picks TRBD1, but there is no DNA to check that call. This CDR3 region has 15 residues. Germline values: CDR1 LGHDT, CDR2 YNNKEL (reference sequence). The CDR3 reads CASSQDSLRGRTQYF.